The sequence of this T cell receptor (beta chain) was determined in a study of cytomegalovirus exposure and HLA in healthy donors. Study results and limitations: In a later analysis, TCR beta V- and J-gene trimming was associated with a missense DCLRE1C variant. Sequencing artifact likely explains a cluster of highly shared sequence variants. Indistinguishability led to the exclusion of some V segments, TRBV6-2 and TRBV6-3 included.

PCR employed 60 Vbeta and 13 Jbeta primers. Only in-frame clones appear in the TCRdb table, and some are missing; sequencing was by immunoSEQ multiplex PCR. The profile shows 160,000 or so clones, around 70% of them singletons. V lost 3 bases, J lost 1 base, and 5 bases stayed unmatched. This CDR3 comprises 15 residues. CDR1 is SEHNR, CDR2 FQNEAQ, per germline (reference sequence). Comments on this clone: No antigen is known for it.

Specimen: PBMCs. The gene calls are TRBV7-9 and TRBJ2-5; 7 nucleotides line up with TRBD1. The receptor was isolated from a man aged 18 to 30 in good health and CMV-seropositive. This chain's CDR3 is CASSLSRGPQETQYF. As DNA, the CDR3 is TGTGCCAGCAGCTTGAGTAGGGGGCCCCAAGAGACCCAGTACTTC.